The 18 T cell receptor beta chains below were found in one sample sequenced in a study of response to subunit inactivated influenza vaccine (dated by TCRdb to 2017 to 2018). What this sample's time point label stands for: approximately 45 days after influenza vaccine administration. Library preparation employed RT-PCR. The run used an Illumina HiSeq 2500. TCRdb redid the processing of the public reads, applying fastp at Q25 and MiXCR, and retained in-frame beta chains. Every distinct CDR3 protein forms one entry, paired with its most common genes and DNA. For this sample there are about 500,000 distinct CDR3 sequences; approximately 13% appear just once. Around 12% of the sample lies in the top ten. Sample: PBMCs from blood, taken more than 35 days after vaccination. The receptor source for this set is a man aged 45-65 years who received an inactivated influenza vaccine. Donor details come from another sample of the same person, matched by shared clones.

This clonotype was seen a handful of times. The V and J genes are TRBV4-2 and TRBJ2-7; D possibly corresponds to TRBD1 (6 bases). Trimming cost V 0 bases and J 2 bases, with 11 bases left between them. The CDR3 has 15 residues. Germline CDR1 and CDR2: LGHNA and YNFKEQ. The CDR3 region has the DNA TGTGCCAGCAGCCAAGATCAGGGGACAACCTACGAGCAGTACTTC. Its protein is CASSQDQGTTYEQYF.

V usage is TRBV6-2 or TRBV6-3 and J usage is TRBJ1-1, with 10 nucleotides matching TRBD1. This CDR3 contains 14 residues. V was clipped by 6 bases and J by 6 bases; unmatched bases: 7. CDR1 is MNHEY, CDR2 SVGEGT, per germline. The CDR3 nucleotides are TGTGCCAGCAGCTCCGGACAGGGGGTGGCTGAAGCTTTCTTT. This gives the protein CASSSGQGVAEAFF.

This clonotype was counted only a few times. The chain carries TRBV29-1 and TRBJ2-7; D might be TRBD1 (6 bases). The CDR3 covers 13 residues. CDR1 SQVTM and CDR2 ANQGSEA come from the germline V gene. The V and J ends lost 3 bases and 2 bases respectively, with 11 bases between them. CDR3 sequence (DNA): TGCAGCGTTGACCTCGGACAGCCCTACGAGCAGTACTTC. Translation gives CSVDLGQPYEQYF.

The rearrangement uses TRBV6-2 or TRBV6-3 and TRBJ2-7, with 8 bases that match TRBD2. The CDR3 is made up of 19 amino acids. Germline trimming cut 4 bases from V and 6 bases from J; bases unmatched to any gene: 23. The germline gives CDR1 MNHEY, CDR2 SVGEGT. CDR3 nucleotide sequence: TGTGCCAGCAGTTTCCTAAGGCCGCCGGGACTAGGGATCCGGGGCGAGCAGTACTTC. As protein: CASSFLRPPGLGIRGEQYF.

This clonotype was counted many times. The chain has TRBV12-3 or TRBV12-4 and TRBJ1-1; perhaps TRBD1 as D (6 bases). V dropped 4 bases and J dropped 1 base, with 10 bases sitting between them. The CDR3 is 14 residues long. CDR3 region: CASSSTGSNTEAFF. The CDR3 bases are TGTGCCAGCAGTTCTACAGGGTCGAACACTGAAGCTTTCTTT.

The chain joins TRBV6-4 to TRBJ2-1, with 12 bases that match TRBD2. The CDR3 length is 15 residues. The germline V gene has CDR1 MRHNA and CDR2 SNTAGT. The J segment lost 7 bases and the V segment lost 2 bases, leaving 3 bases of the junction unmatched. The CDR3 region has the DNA TGTGCCAGCAGTGACACTAGCGGGGGGAGGAATGAGCAGTTCTTC. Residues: CASSDTSGGRNEQFF.

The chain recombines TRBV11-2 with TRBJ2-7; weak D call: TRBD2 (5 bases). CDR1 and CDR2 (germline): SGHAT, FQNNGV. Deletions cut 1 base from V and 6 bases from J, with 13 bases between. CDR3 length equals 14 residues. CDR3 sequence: CASSLVGIWGEQYF. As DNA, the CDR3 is TGTGCCAGCAGCTTAGTCGGGATATGGGGCGAGCAGTACTTC.

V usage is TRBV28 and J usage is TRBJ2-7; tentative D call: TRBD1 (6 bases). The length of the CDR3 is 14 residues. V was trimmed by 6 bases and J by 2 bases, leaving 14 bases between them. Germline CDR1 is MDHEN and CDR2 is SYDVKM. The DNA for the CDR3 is TGTGCCAGCAGATCCACAGGGCCACCCTACGAGCAGTACTTC. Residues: CASRSTGPPYEQYF.

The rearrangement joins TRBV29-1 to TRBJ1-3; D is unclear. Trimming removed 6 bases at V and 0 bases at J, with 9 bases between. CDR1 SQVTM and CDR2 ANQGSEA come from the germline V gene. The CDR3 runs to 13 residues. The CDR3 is CSVVTNSGNTIYF. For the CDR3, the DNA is TGCAGCGTGGTTACGAACTCTGGAAACACCATATATTTT.

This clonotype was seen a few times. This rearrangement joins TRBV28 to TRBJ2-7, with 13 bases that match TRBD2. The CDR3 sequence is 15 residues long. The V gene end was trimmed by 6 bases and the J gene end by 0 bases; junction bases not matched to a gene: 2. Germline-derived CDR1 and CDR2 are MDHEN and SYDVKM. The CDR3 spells CASRGLAGASYEQYF. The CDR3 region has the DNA TGTGCCAGCAGAGGACTAGCGGGGGCCTCCTACGAGCAGTACTTC.

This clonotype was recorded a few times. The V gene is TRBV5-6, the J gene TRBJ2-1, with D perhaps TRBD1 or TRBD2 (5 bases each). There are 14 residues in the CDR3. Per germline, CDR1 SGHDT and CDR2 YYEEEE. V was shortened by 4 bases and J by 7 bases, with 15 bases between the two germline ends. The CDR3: CASSTPGRTNEQFF. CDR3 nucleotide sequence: TGTGCCAGCAGCACCCCGGGACGGACTAATGAGCAGTTCTTC.

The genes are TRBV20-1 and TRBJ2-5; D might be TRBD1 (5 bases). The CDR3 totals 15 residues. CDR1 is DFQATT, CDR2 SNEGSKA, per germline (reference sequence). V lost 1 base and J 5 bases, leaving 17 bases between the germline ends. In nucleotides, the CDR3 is TGCAGTGCTAGAGTTGTTGGGGCGCTGGGGGAGACCCAGTACTTC. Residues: CSARVVGALGETQYF.

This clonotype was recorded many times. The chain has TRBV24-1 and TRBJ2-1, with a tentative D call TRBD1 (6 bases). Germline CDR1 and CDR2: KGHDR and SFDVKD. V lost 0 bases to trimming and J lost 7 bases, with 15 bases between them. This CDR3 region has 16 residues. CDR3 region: CATSDLSGQGRNEQFF. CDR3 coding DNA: TGTGCCACCAGTGATTTGAGTGGTCAGGGGCGGAATGAGCAGTTCTTC.

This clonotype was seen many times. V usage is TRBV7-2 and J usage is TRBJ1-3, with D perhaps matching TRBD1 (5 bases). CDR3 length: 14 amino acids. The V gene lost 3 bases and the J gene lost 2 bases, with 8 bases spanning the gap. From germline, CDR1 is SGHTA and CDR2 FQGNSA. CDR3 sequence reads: CASSFQGAGNTIYF. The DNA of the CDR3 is TGTGCCAGCAGCTTTCAGGGTGCTGGAAACACCATATATTTT.

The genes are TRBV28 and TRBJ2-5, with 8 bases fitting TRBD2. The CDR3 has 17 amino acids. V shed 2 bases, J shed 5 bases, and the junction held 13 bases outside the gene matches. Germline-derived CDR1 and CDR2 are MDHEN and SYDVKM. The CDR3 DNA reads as TGTGCCAGCAGTTTAATCGAGGGTAGCGGGATAGAGGAGACCCAGTACTTC. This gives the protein CASSLIEGSGIEETQYF.

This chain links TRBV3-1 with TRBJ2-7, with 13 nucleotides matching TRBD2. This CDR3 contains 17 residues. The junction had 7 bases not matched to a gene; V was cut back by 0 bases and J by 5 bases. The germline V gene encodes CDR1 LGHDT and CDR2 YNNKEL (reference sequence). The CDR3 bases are TGTGCCAGCAGCCAAGATTTACTAGCGGGAGGGGTGAACGAGCAGTACTTC. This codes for CASSQDLLAGGVNEQYF.

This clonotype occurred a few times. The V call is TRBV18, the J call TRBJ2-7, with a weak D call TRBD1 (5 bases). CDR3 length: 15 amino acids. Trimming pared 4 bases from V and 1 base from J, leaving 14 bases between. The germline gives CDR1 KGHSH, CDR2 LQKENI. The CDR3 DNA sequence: TGTGCCAGCTCACAGGGGATTCCGACTTCCTACGAGCAGTACTTC. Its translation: CASSQGIPTSYEQYF.

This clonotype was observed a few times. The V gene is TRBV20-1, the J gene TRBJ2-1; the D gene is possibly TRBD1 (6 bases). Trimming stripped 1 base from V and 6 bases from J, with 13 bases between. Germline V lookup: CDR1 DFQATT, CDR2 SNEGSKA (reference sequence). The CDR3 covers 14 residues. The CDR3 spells CSARAGGKGNEQFF. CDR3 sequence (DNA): TGCAGTGCTAGAGCTGGGGGCAAAGGCAATGAGCAGTTCTTC.